One and the same sample provided the 15 T cell receptor beta chains below, sequenced in a study of OX40 agonist ivuxolimab in advanced cancers. Produced via immunoSEQ multiplex PCR; TCRdb's table is partial and in-frame only. Of roughly 23,000 clones in the sample, roughly 90% are singletons; the top ten hold approximately 35%. Sequenced material: CD4+ or CD8+ T cells sorted from blood, taken in a trial of the OX40 agonist ivuxolimab. The receptors here all came from an adult with an advanced solid tumor such as melanoma, head and neck, liver or kidney cancer.

The chain is built from TRBV11-2 and TRBJ2-1; the D is unclear. Germline V CDR1 and CDR2: SGHAT, FQNNGV. This CDR3 is 13 amino acids long. The V end was cut by 8 bases, the J end by 1 base, with 9 bases between. The DNA of the CDR3 is TGTGCCAGCGCAGATTTTTCCTACAATGAGCAGTTCTTC. The encoded protein is CASADFSYNEQFF.

This chain joins TRBV27 and TRBJ2-7; D is perhaps TRBD1 (6 bases). The CDR3 covers 13 residues. CDR1 is MNHEY, CDR2 SMNVEV, per germline (reference sequence). V lost 5 bases and J 3 bases, leaving 11 bases between the germline ends. CDR3 bases: TGTGCCAGCAGTCACCTGGACAGCTACGAGCAGTACTTC. This gives the protein CASSHLDSYEQYF.

This chain connects TRBV7-6 to TRBJ2-1; the match to TRBD2 covers 11 bases. V dropped 1 base and J dropped 9; count of bases not matched to a gene: 5. The CDR3 contains 15 residues. The germline V gene has CDR1 SGHVS and CDR2 FNYEAQ. The CDR3 bases are TGTGCCAGCAGCTTAGGCCTAGCGGGAGGATCTGAGCAGTTCTTC. Its translation: CASSLGLAGGSEQFF.

The chain recombines TRBV7-9 with TRBJ2-7; D gene unclear. V gave up 0 bases and J gave up 7 bases, with 10 bases separating them. The germline V gene has CDR1 SEHNR and CDR2 FQNEAQ (reference sequence). The length of the CDR3 is 13 residues. CDR3 sequence (DNA): TGTGCCAGCAGCTTAGCTCCGGTCTGGGAGCAGTACTTC. This encodes CASSLAPVWEQYF.

DNA for the CDR3: TGTGCCAGCAGCACCAATCCGAACGGTGGGGGGCTTGAAGCTTTCTTT. Encoded protein: CASSTNPNGGGLEAFF. V is TRBV9 and J is TRBJ1-1; tentatively, D is TRBD1 (6 bases). The V gene's germline CDR1 is SGDLS and CDR2 YYNGEE. The V end was cut by 4 bases, the J end by 7 bases, with 23 bases between. The CDR3 consists of 16 residues. The whole variable domain, remainder taken from reference TRBV9 and TRBJ1-1, is DSGVTQTPKHLITATGQRVTLRCSPRSGDLSVYWYQQSLDQGLQFLIQYYNGEERAKGNILERFSAQQFPDLHSELNLSSLELGDSALYFCASSTNPNGGGLEAFFGQGTRLTVV.

The rearrangement uses TRBV7-9 and TRBJ2-5, with 10 positions matching TRBD2. Near its end, the DNA agrees better with TRBJ2-7, so the J call may be wrong. The CDR3 has 15 amino acids. CDR1 SEHNR and CDR2 FQNEAQ come from the germline V gene (reference sequence). The CDR3 nucleotides read TGTGCCAGCAGCCCCTTAGCGGGGGGCTCCTACGAGCAGTACTTC. This translates into CASSPLAGGSYEQYF.

This rearrangement joins TRBV30 to TRBJ1-1; the match to TRBD1 covers 9 bases. The CDR3 runs to 13 residues. V shed 4 bases, J shed 1 base, and the junction held 1 base outside the gene matches. The germline CDR1 and CDR2 sequences are GTSNPN and SVGIG (reference sequence). CDR3 nucleotides: TGTGCCTGGAAGGACAGGGGGAACACTGAAGCTTTCTTT. Amino acid sequence: CAWKDRGNTEAFF.

This clone was observed once. This rearrangement joins TRBV5-1 to TRBJ2-4; 9 positions match TRBD1. Germline CDR1 reads SGHRS; CDR2 reads YFSETQ. The V segment lost 3 bases and the J segment 1 base; nucleotides outside the gene matches: 8. The CDR3 has 17 amino acids. Here the CDR3 DNA reads TGCGCCAGCAGCTACGAACAGGGGGCGTTGGCCAAAAACATTCAGTACTTC. It translates to CASSYEQGALAKNIQYF.

This sequence joins TRBV19 and TRBJ1-5; D uncertain. The CDR3 length is 14 residues. V was trimmed by 3 bases and J by 4 bases, leaving 10 bases between them. Germline V gives CDR1 LNHDA, CDR2 SQIVND (reference sequence). The CDR3 DNA sequence: TGTGCCAGTAGTATTGACGGACTGAATCAGCCCCAGCATTTT. Protein: CASSIDGLNQPQHF.

This sequence joins TRBV29-1 and TRBJ2-3; 15 nucleotides match TRBD2. Per the germline V gene, CDR1 is SQVTM and CDR2 is ANQGSEA. The CDR3 is 17 residues long. The V and J ends lost 4 bases and 0 bases, in that order; junction bases with no gene match: 5. The CDR3 spells CSVAGLAGGTSTDTQYF. In nucleotides, the CDR3 is TGCAGCGTTGCCGGACTAGCGGGAGGGACTAGCACAGATACGCAGTATTTT.

The chain uses TRBV6-6 and TRBJ2-7; perhaps TRBD2 as D (6 bases). CDR3 length: 15 residues. Trimming took off 6 bases at V and 6 bases at J, with 21 bases between the two ends. Germline-derived CDR1 and CDR2 are MNHNY and SVGAGI (reference sequence). CDR3 coding DNA: TGTGCCAGCAGCCCCCGGGGGATAACCCCCCTCGAGCAGTACTTC. The encoded protein is CASSPRGITPLEQYF.

This clone occurred a few times. V and J are TRBV9 and TRBJ1-2; D is possibly TRBD1 (6 bases). Between the trimmed V and J ends, which lost 3 bases and 1 base, there was a span of 13 bases. Germline CDR1 and CDR2: SGDLS and YYNGEE. The CDR3 totals 15 residues. CDR3 residues: CASSGWDTNNYGYTF. CDR3 nucleotides: TGTGCCAGCAGCGGGTGGGACACCAATAACTATGGCTACACCTTC.

This chain uses TRBV5-6 with TRBJ2-1, with 10 bases fitting TRBD2. CDR1 SGHDT and CDR2 YYEEEE come from the germline V gene. The CDR3 loop spans 15 amino acids. J was trimmed by 4 bases and V by 4 bases; bases with no gene match: 5. CDR3 sequence reads: CASSAEREGYNEQFF. CDR3 nucleotides: TGTGCCAGCAGCGCGGAGCGGGAGGGGTACAATGAGCAGTTCTTC.

A word on this clone: It is likely a read error: a sequence one base away is far more abundant. V and J are TRBV5-2 and TRBJ2-1; TRBD2, the table's D call, lacks a check against the DNA. TRBV5-2 is shown as a pseudogene. The CDR3 totals 13 residues. The CDR3 DNA sequence: TGTGCCAGCAGCCAAGACTTCTACAATGAGCAGTTCTTC. Its protein product is CASSQDFYNEQFF.

The gene calls are TRBV19 and TRBJ1-1, with D unresolved. CDR1 is LNHDA, CDR2 SQIVND, per germline (reference sequence). V was trimmed by 9 bases and J by 5 bases, leaving 16 bases between them. The CDR3 consists of 13 residues. The CDR3 region is CASRTYAGTEAFF. The CDR3 nucleotides are TGTGCCAGCCGAACTTACGCTGGAACTGAAGCTTTCTTT. Filled out from reference TRBV19 and TRBJ1-1, the complete variable domain reads DGGITQSPKYLFRKEGQNVTLSCEQNLNHDAMYWYRQDPGQGLRLIYYSQIVNDFQKGDIAEGYSVSREKKESFPLTVTSAQKNPTAFYLCASRTYAGTEAFFGQGTRLTVV.